The 23 T cell receptor beta chains in this list originate from one sample, sequenced in a study of cytomegalovirus exposure and HLA in healthy donors. 60 Vbeta and 13 Jbeta primers were used in PCR. The data were produced by immunoSEQ multiplex PCR, yet TCRdb's version contains in-frame clones alone and is incomplete. The sample contains some 130,000 clones, roughly four fifths of which appear only once. Sequencing was performed on PBMCs. These TCRs come from a woman between 50 and 59 years old in good health and CMV-seropositive.

The V and J genes are TRBV7-8 and TRBJ2-5; perhaps TRBD2 as D (5 bases). The end of the DNA fits TRBJ2-7 better, so the J call may be wrong. The CDR3 covers 12 residues. From germline, CDR1 is SGHVS and CDR2 FQNEAQ. In nucleotides, the CDR3 is TGTGCCAGCAGCTTTACTAGAGACGAGCAGTACTTC. It yields the protein CASSFTRDEQYF.

The chain combines TRBV5-6 with TRBJ2-5, with D perhaps matching TRBD2 (6 bases). Germline V gene data show CDR1 as SGHDT and CDR2 as YYEEEE. V lost 3 bases to trimming and J lost 2 bases, with 8 bases between them. The CDR3 length is 13 residues. The CDR3 reads CASSWGEQETQYF. Here the CDR3 DNA reads TGTGCCAGCAGCTGGGGGGAACAAGAGACCCAGTACTTC.

The chain joins TRBV10-3 to TRBJ2-7, with 12 bases that match TRBD2. The CDR3 runs 15 residues. V lost 3 bases and J lost 1; bases outside the gene matches: 1. Germline V gene data show CDR1 as ENHRY and CDR2 as SYGVKD. CDR3 sequence: CAISDLAGGSYEQYF. The CDR3 bases are TGTGCCATCAGTGACCTAGCGGGGGGGTCCTACGAGCAGTACTTC.

The chain is built from TRBV15 and TRBJ2-2; 12 bases are a match to TRBD1. The CDR3 contains 17 residues. The V and J ends lost 3 bases and 1 base, in that order; junction bases with no gene match: 3. CDR1 is LNHNV, CDR2 YYDKDF, per germline (reference sequence). The CDR3 loop reads CATSRWDRGLNTGELFF. The CDR3 coding sequence is TGTGCCACCAGCAGGTGGGACAGGGGGCTGAACACCGGGGAGCTGTTTTTT.

This sequence joins TRBV5-6 and TRBJ1-2; no reliable D call. Trimming removed 0 bases from V and 0 bases from J, with 6 bases in between. The germline V gene has CDR1 SGHDT and CDR2 YYEEEE. The CDR3 is 14 amino acids. The CDR3 sequence is CASSLGAANYGYTF. The DNA for the CDR3 is TGTGCCAGCAGCTTGGGGGCAGCTAACTATGGCTACACCTTC.

V usage is TRBV29-1 and J usage is TRBJ1-2; 9 nucleotides agree with TRBD1. The J segment lost 7 bases and the V segment lost 6 bases, leaving 9 bases of the junction unmatched. CDR1 and CDR2 (germline): SQVTM, ANQGSEA. There are 13 residues in the CDR3. CDR3 region: CSVAGQGFSGYTF. The DNA for the CDR3 is TGCAGCGTAGCGGGACAGGGTTTTTCTGGCTACACCTTC.

V gene TRBV4-2 combines with J gene TRBJ2-3; the match to TRBD2 covers 9 bases. CDR3 length: 15 amino acids. J gave up 4 bases and V 1 base, and 3 bases lay outside the gene matches. In germline, CDR1 is LGHNA, CDR2 YNFKEQ. CDR3 loop: CASSQGGGAADTQYF. The CDR3 region has the DNA TGTGCCAGCAGCCAAGGCGGGGGGGCAGCAGATACGCAGTATTTT.

This clone occurred a few times. The CDR3 DNA sequence: TGCAGCGTTGAAGGGCAGAACACTGAAGCTTTCTTT. Translated, it gives CSVEGQNTEAFF. This chain connects TRBV29-1 to TRBJ1-1; D unclear. The CDR3 covers 12 residues. CDR1 is SQVTM and CDR2 is ANQGSEA in the germline V gene. Trimming removed 1 base from V and 1 base from J, with 4 bases in between.

This chain links TRBV19 with TRBJ2-1; 7 nucleotides align to TRBD2. J lost 7 bases, V lost 4 bases, and 13 bases had no gene match. This CDR3 region has 16 residues. CDR1 LNHDA and CDR2 SQIVND come from the germline V gene (reference sequence). The CDR3 DNA sequence: TGTGCCAGTAGTAAGCGGGGACCTCAAGGGCGGAATGAGCAGTTCTTC. Translated: CASSKRGPQGRNEQFF.

The chain employs TRBV11-2 and TRBJ1-2; 8 nucleotides align to TRBD1. The CDR3 has 14 amino acids. V gave up 3 bases and J gave up 4 bases; unmatched junction bases: 4. The germline gives CDR1 SGHAT, CDR2 FQNNGV. CDR3 sequence: CASSFSTGGYGYTF. The CDR3 bases are TGTGCCAGCAGCTTTTCTACAGGGGGCTATGGCTACACCTTC.

This clone has only a few counts. The V gene is TRBV5-4, the J gene TRBJ1-1; 9 positions agree with TRBD1. This CDR3 is built from 15 residues. Trimming removed 4 bases from V and 1 base from J; junction bases left unmatched: 5. Germline V gene data show CDR1 as SGHNT and CDR2 as YYREEE (reference sequence). CDR3: CASSAAGQGNTEAFF. CDR3 coding DNA: TGTGCCAGCAGCGCCGCGGGACAGGGGAACACTGAAGCTTTCTTT.

The V and J genes are TRBV19 and TRBJ1-1; D is unresolved. From germline, CDR1 is LNHDA and CDR2 SQIVND (reference sequence). The CDR3 loop spans 13 amino acids. Trimming took off 0 bases at V and 11 bases at J, with 13 bases between the two ends. The CDR3 region is CASSIDTGVHAFF. The CDR3 nucleotides read TGTGCCAGTAGTATAGACACCGGGGTCCATGCTTTCTTT.

This chain uses TRBV4-2 with TRBJ1-2; D gene ambiguous. Trimming removed 5 bases from V and 8 bases from J, with 12 bases in between. Germline V CDR1 and CDR2: LGHNA, YNFKEQ. The CDR3 is 12 amino acids. The CDR3 reads CASSAAASGYTF. CDR3 bases: TGTGCCAGCAGCGCGGCTGCGAGCGGCTACACCTTC.

The chain couples TRBV6-6 to TRBJ1-2; D perhaps matches TRBD1 (6 bases). Looked up from germline, CDR1 is MNHNY and CDR2 is SVGAGI (reference sequence). Trimming removed 5 bases at V and 6 bases at J, with 7 bases between. This CDR3 spans 11 amino acids. CDR3 sequence reads: CASSGQNGYTF. In nucleotides, the CDR3 is TGTGCCAGCAGTGGACAGAATGGCTACACCTTC.

In this sample, this clone turned up once. The chain employs TRBV5-8 and TRBJ1-5, with 7 bases that match TRBD1. CDR3 length: 13 residues. V lost 1 base and J lost 7; bases outside the gene matches: 2. In germline, CDR1 is SGHTS, CDR2 YDEGEE. The CDR3 here is CASSLSGGQPQHF. CDR3 coding DNA: TGTGCCAGCAGCTTGTCAGGGGGGCAGCCCCAGCATTTT.

The chain is built from TRBV10-3 and TRBJ1-5; possibly TRBD1 for D (5 bases). In germline, CDR1 is ENHRY, CDR2 SYGVKD. This CDR3 comprises 15 residues. Deletions cut 2 bases from V and 5 bases from J, with 13 bases between. The CDR3 sequence is CAISENLGGDQPQHF. The CDR3 DNA follows: TGTGCCATCAGTGAGAATCTTGGAGGGGATCAGCCCCAGCATTTT.

This chain uses TRBV25-1 with TRBJ1-2; D may be TRBD1 (6 bases). This CDR3 contains 13 residues. Germline V gene sequence: CDR1 MGHDK, CDR2 SYGVNS. V lost 3 bases to trimming and J lost 8 bases, with 13 bases between them. The DNA of the CDR3 is TGTGCCAGCAGTGACATCAGGGGAGCGGGCTACACCTTC. Residues: CASSDIRGAGYTF.

The rearrangement joins TRBV5-4 to TRBJ2-7; D might be TRBD1 (6 bases). Trimming cost V 0 bases and J 6 bases, with 13 bases left between them. CDR3 length equals 14 residues. CDR1 and CDR2 (germline): SGHNT, YYREEE (reference sequence). CDR3 residues: CASSLDTGFREQYF. The CDR3 DNA sequence: TGTGCCAGCAGCTTGGATACAGGGTTCCGCGAGCAGTACTTC. Drawing the rest from reference TRBV5-4 and TRBJ2-7, the complete variable domain is ETGVTQSPTHLIKTRGQQVTLRCSSQSGHNTVSWYQQALGQGPQFIFQYYREEENGRGNFPPRFSGLQFPNYSSELNVNALELDDSALYLCASSLDTGFREQYFGPGTRLTVT.

This sequence joins TRBV14 and TRBJ2-1; no firm D call. Germline V lookup: CDR1 SGHDN, CDR2 FVKESK. This CDR3 is built from 14 residues. The V and J ends lost 1 base and 3 bases respectively, with 7 bases between them. The CDR3 DNA reads as TGTGCCAGCAGCCAAGCGTCTATCTACAATGAGCAGTTCTTC. This encodes CASSQASIYNEQFF.

The chain uses TRBV6-4 and TRBJ1-5; 7 nucleotides align to TRBD1. Per the germline V gene, CDR1 is MRHNA and CDR2 is SNTAGT. The CDR3 runs to 13 residues. The V gene end was trimmed by 3 bases and the J gene end by 7 bases; junction bases not matched to a gene: 3. This chain's CDR3 is CASSEVRGQPQHF. The CDR3 DNA reads as TGTGCCAGCAGTGAGGTCAGGGGGCAGCCCCAGCATTTT.

V is TRBV6-5 and J is TRBJ1-2; tentative D call: TRBD1 (6 bases). There are 15 residues in the CDR3. The V and J ends lost 6 bases and 1 base respectively, with 15 bases between them. Germline CDR1 reads MNHEY; CDR2 reads SVGAGI. This CDR3 is CASSERSGVNYGYTF. The CDR3 DNA follows: TGTGCCAGCAGCGAACGTTCAGGGGTTAACTATGGCTACACCTTC.

The rearrangement joins TRBV9 to TRBJ2-3; TRBD2 matches at 7 bases. CDR1 and CDR2 (germline): SGDLS, YYNGEE. V lost 0 bases and J lost 6; bases outside the gene matches: 10. CDR3 length equals 16 residues. CDR3 amino acids: CASSVEAQRGGDTQYF. CDR3 DNA: TGTGCCAGCAGCGTAGAGGCTCAGCGGGGCGGTGATACGCAGTATTTT.

This chain uses TRBV19 with TRBJ1-6; weak D call: TRBD1 (5 bases). This CDR3 is 15 amino acids long. CDR1 is LNHDA, CDR2 SQIVND, per germline (reference sequence). V was trimmed by 3 bases and J by 8 bases, leaving 14 bases between them. The CDR3 here is CASSIYSGRDSPLHF. CDR3 bases: TGTGCCAGTAGTATTTACTCAGGGAGGGATTCACCCCTCCACTTT.